Sequencing of this TCR beta chain was carried out in a study of shared clonotypes between healthy human individuals. Study conclusions and caveats: Collection of samples was limited to blood; tissue repertoires likely differ.

Remarks on this clone: What it binds is not known. The identical CDR3 is also encoded by other nucleotide sequences in the sample.

CD8 memory merged CD45RO+ with CCR7-negative CD45RA+ TemRA cells. The V gene end was trimmed by 0 bases and the J gene end by 0 bases; junction bases not matched to a gene: 4. The CDR3 is 17 amino acids. The germline CDR1 and CDR2 sequences are LGHNA and YNFKEQ. Using immunoSEQ multiplex PCR, the repertoire was profiled, and TCRdb retains in-frame clones only, with some absent. The sample lists some 700,000 clones; 90% were seen once. The sample was memory CD8+ T cells from PBMCs. Subset meaning: CD45RO+ cells pooled with CCR7-negative TemRA cells. The V call is TRBV4-2, the J call TRBJ2-7; 11 positions match TRBD2. The sequence derives from a man between 18 and 29 years old in good health. Some clones in this sample may be carry-over from other donors' samples. The CDR3 loop reads CASSQETSGSPSYEQYF. Written as DNA, the CDR3 is TGTGCCAGCAGCCAAGAAACTAGCGGGAGCCCCTCCTACGAGCAGTACTTC.